This T cell receptor beta chain was observed in a study of cytomegalovirus exposure and HLA in healthy donors. Study results and caveats: Fewer N-insertions than the approximately 700-donor mean were reportedly shown by an Asian-associated ancestry cluster in a later analysis.

On this clone itself: Its antigen is undetermined.

PCR amplification relied on 60 Vbeta primers (plus 13 Jbeta primers). The method was immunoSEQ multiplex PCR; TCRdb's version includes in-frame clones alone and lacks a portion of them. Among around 150,000 clones listed, 70% to 90% were seen once. This CDR3 is built from 18 residues. The ends lost 3 bases at V and 5 bases at J; junction bases unmatched: 13. Germline assignment: CDR1 SGHRS and CDR2 YFSETQ. Sequenced material: PBMCs. This clonotype originated in a woman in her thirties or forties in good health and CMV-seropositive. The rearrangement uses TRBV5-1 and TRBJ2-5, with 13 nucleotides matching TRBD2. The CDR3 DNA reads TGCGCCAGCAGCTGGTCGACTAGCGGGGGGCCCTCGGGGGAGACCCAGTACTTC. Protein sequence: CASSWSTSGGPSGETQYF.